Following are 28 T cell receptor beta chains from one sample sequenced in a study of cytomegalovirus exposure and HLA in healthy donors. Both 60 Vbeta primers and 13 Jbeta primers went into the PCR. Here immunoSEQ multiplex PCR was the method, and the copy in TCRdb shows in-frame clones only, minus some. The sample consists of under 150,000 clones, 70% to 80% of them appearing once. Sequenced material: PBMCs. All receptors derive from a woman aged 25 to 39 in good health and CMV-seropositive.

This rearrangement joins TRBV28 to TRBJ2-1, with 9 bases that match TRBD2. V shed 11 bases, J shed 7 bases, and the junction held 18 bases outside the gene matches. In germline, CDR1 is MDHEN, CDR2 SYDVKM. CDR3 length equals 16 residues. DNA for the CDR3: TGTGCCTTAAGTCCAACCGGTTGGGCGGGGGGGAATGAGCAGTTCTTC. This gives the protein CALSPTGWAGGNEQFF. Together with reference TRBV28 and TRBJ2-1, the CDR3 gives the full variable domain: DVKVTQSSRYLVKRTGEKVFLECVQDMDHENMFWYRQDPGLGLRLIYFSYDVKMKEKGDIPEGYSVSREKKERFSLILESASTNQTSMYLCALSPTGWAGGNEQFFGPGTRLTVL.

The gene calls are TRBV10-3 and TRBJ2-2; 14 nucleotides agree with TRBD2. The V gene's germline CDR1 is ENHRY and CDR2 SYGVKD. Losses at the gene ends were 6 bases for V and 5 bases for J; bases not matched to a gene: 5. This CDR3 is 16 amino acids long. The CDR3 sequence: CAIRGTSGSETGELFF. Here the CDR3 DNA reads TGTGCCATCAGGGGGACTAGCGGGAGCGAAACCGGGGAGCTGTTTTTT.

This sequence joins TRBV30 and TRBJ1-6; TRBD1 might be the D (6 bases). The CDR3 covers 13 residues. Germline V gene sequence: CDR1 GTSNPN, CDR2 SVGIG (reference sequence). Deletions cut 0 bases from V and 10 bases from J, with 10 bases between. CDR3 coding DNA: TGTGCCTGGAGTGTTAAAGGACAGTCACCCCTCCACTTT. It specifies CAWSVKGQSPLHF.

The chain has TRBV5-1 and TRBJ2-1; 8 bases line up with TRBD2. Unmatched junction bases numbered 8, after V lost 0 bases and J lost 9 bases. This CDR3 has 15 residues. Germline values: CDR1 SGHRS, CDR2 YFSETQ. The CDR3 region has the DNA TGCGCCAGCAGCTTGGTTCCGGGGGGGCCTATTGAGCAGTTCTTC. This translates into CASSLVPGGPIEQFF.

The chain has TRBV30 and TRBJ2-5; the D gene is possibly TRBD2 (5 bases). The CDR3 has 11 residues. V was trimmed by 2 bases and J by 5 bases, leaving 6 bases between them. Per germline, CDR1 GTSNPN and CDR2 SVGIG (reference sequence). CDR3 in DNA: TGTGCCTGGAGTCCGGGGGAGACCCAGTACTTC. Protein product: CAWSPGETQYF.

This chain connects TRBV2 to TRBJ1-2; TRBD1 aligns across 8 bases. The CDR3 has 15 amino acids. Trimming cost V 3 bases and J 8 bases; bases outside gene matches: 11. Germline-derived CDR1 and CDR2 are SNHLY and FYNNEI. CDR3 in DNA: TGTGCCAGCAGTGAGGACAGGGTGGTTGTGAGGGGCTACACCTTC. Protein: CASSEDRVVVRGYTF.

The rearrangement links TRBV4-1 to TRBJ2-5; 9 bases map to TRBD2. This CDR3 comprises 18 residues. Germline values: CDR1 MGHRA, CDR2 YSYEKL. Trimming took 6 bases from V and 4 from J; bases not matched to a gene: 18. The CDR3 here is CASSQTLGTSSVRETQYF. The CDR3 nucleotides read TGCGCCAGCAGTCAAACTTTAGGGACTAGCAGTGTAAGAGAGACCCAGTACTTC.

In its sample, this clone was seen a few times. J is TRBJ1-1 and V is TRBV5-4; 10 bases line up with TRBD1. CDR1 SGHNT and CDR2 YYREEE come from the germline V gene (reference sequence). With V trimmed by 1 base and J by 3 bases, 3 bases remained unmatched. This CDR3 has 15 amino acids. The CDR3 DNA sequence: TGTGCCAGCAGCTTGCGTGGGACAGGGGACACTGAAGCTTTCTTT. It codes for CASSLRGTGDTEAFF.

V is TRBV6-1 and J is TRBJ2-5, with D uncertain. The CDR3 has 14 residues. Trimming shortened V by 2 bases and J by 1 base, and 8 bases separated the two germline ends. Germline V gene data show CDR1 as MNHNS and CDR2 as SASEGT. The CDR3 DNA follows: TGTGCCAGCAGTGAATCTCGCGCCCAAGAGACCCAGTACTTC. Translation gives CASSESRAQETQYF.

This chain connects TRBV12-5 to TRBJ2-1; 9 bases are a match to TRBD1. Germline loops: CDR1 LGHNT, CDR2 FRNRAP. CDR3 size: 15 residues. After removal of 5 bases from V and 6 bases from J, the junction contained 8 bases not matched to a gene. The CDR3 sequence: CASGPPGTGFNEQFF. CDR3 DNA sequence: TGTGCTAGTGGTCCTCCCGGGACAGGGTTCAATGAGCAGTTCTTC. Full variable domain (missing parts from reference TRBV12-5 and TRBJ2-1): DARVTQTPRHKVTEMGQEVTMRCQPILGHNTVFWYRQTMMQGLELLAYFRNRAPLDDSGMPKDRFSAEMPDATLATLKIQPSEPRDSAVYFCASGPPGTGFNEQFFGPGTRLTVL.

DNA of the CDR3: TGTGCCAGCGCGGCAGCGGGATTTGGGGGTCATCATGAGCAGTTCTTC. As protein: CASAAAGFGGHHEQFF. The chain couples TRBV5-6 to TRBJ2-1, with TRBD2 matching 7 bases. Germline CDR1 SGHDT, CDR2 YYEEEE. Trimming cost V 7 bases and J 8 bases; bases outside gene matches: 18. The CDR3 sequence is 16 residues long.

The rearrangement joins TRBV18 to TRBJ2-3; 7 bases fit TRBD2. The CDR3 loop spans 15 amino acids. Germline V gene sequence: CDR1 KGHSH, CDR2 LQKENI. V dropped 3 bases and J dropped 3; count of bases not matched to a gene: 6. CDR3 in DNA: TGTGCCAGCTCACCCCCGGCTAGCGGTACAGATACGCAGTATTTT. Protein sequence: CASSPPASGTDTQYF.

The chain links TRBV5-6 to TRBJ1-1; D may be TRBD1 (5 bases). CDR3 length: 14 amino acids. The V end lost 5 bases, the J end lost 1 base, and 12 bases lay between the germline ends. CDR1 SGHDT and CDR2 YYEEEE come from the germline V gene. CDR3 DNA: TGTGCCAGCAGGGGGGACTCCCAGAACACTGAAGCTTTCTTT. It is translated as CASRGDSQNTEAFF. The whole variable domain, remainder taken from reference TRBV5-6 and TRBJ1-1, is DAGVTQSPTHLIKTRGQQVTLRCSPKSGHDTVSWYQQALGQGPQFIFQYYEEEERQRGNFPDRFSGHQFPNYSSELNVNALLLGDSALYLCASRGDSQNTEAFFGQGTRLTVV.

The chain has TRBV13 and TRBJ1-2, with D possibly TRBD1 on 5 matching bases. Looked up from germline, CDR1 is PRHDT and CDR2 is FYEKMQ (reference sequence). This CDR3 is built from 18 residues. V lost 5 bases, J lost 8 bases, and 30 bases lay in between. The CDR3 is CASSPTPSEGAQDEGYTF. In DNA form, the CDR3 reads TGTGCCAGCAGCCCCACCCCGAGCGAAGGGGCCCAGGATGAGGGCTACACCTTC. Filled out from reference TRBV13 and TRBJ1-2, the complete variable domain reads AAGVIQSPRHLIKEKRETATLKCYPIPRHDTVYWYQQGPGQDPQFLISFYEKMQSDKGSIPDRFSAQQFSDYHSELNMSSLELGDSALYFCASSPTPSEGAQDEGYTFGSGTRLTVV.

In this sample, this clone turned up once. The rearrangement uses TRBV9 and TRBJ2-3; TRBD2 might be the D (6 bases). V was trimmed by 0 bases and J by 0 bases, leaving 8 bases between them. Per the germline V gene, CDR1 is SGDLS and CDR2 is YYNGEE. The CDR3 has 15 amino acids. CDR3 protein: CASSVAAGSTDTQYF. CDR3 coding DNA: TGTGCCAGCAGCGTAGCGGCGGGGAGCACAGATACGCAGTATTTT.

V is TRBV11-3 and J is TRBJ2-7, with 9 positions matching TRBD1. The germline V gene has CDR1 SGHNT and CDR2 YENEEA. V was pared by 2 bases and J by 3 bases, with 14 bases of the junction left unmatched. There are 18 residues in the CDR3. CDR3 region: CASSLNDGGDREDYEQYF. CDR3 nucleotides: TGTGCCAGCAGCTTAAATGATGGGGGGGACAGGGAGGACTACGAGCAGTACTTC.

This chain connects TRBV9 to TRBJ2-5; the match to TRBD2 covers 16 bases. Looked up from germline, CDR1 is SGDLS and CDR2 is YYNGEE. The CDR3 spans 16 residues. V gave up 7 bases and J gave up 4 bases; unmatched junction bases: 7. DNA for the CDR3: TGTGCCAGCGGCTTGGGACTAGCGGGAGGGGGAGAGACCCAGTACTTC. It yields the protein CASGLGLAGGGETQYF.

V usage is TRBV2 and J usage is TRBJ1-2; the D is unclear. Germline lookup yields CDR1 SNHLY and CDR2 FYNNEI. The V end lost 2 bases, the J end lost 8 bases, and 9 bases lay between the germline ends. This CDR3 comprises 12 residues. The CDR3: CASSELRYGYTF. DNA for the CDR3: TGTGCCAGCAGTGAATTGCGGTACGGCTACACCTTC. Drawing the rest from reference TRBV2 and TRBJ1-2, the complete variable domain is EPEVTQTPSHQVTQMGQEVILRCVPISNHLYFYWYRQILGQKVEFLVSFYNNEISEKSEIFDDQFSVERPDGSNFTLKIRSTKLEDSAMYFCASSELRYGYTFGSGTRLTVV.

This chain joins TRBV5-4 and TRBJ1-4; 9 nucleotides align to TRBD1. J lost 4 bases, V lost 5 bases, and 9 bases had no gene match. CDR1 is SGHNT and CDR2 is YYREEE in the germline V gene (reference sequence). The CDR3 extends over 16 amino acids. The CDR3 DNA follows: TGTGCCAGCAGTACCAAATGGGACAGGGATAATGAAAAACTGTTTTTT. Protein sequence: CASSTKWDRDNEKLFF.

The chain uses TRBV5-6 and TRBJ2-5; the D gene is possibly TRBD1 (6 bases). The CDR3 is 17 amino acids. V gave up 5 bases and J gave up 2 bases, with 22 bases separating them. CDR1 SGHDT and CDR2 YYEEEE come from the germline V gene. CDR3 sequence: CASRPTGTKRKQETQYF. The CDR3 DNA sequence: TGTGCCAGCAGACCTACCGGGACAAAAAGAAAGCAAGAGACCCAGTACTTC. The entire variable domain, with the rest obtained from reference TRBV5-6 and TRBJ2-5, is as follows: DAGVTQSPTHLIKTRGQQVTLRCSPKSGHDTVSWYQQALGQGPQFIFQYYEEEERQRGNFPDRFSGHQFPNYSSELNVNALLLGDSALYLCASRPTGTKRKQETQYFGPGTRLLVL.

The chain carries TRBV5-1 and TRBJ2-3, with 8 bases identical to TRBD2. Looked up from germline, CDR1 is SGHRS and CDR2 is YFSETQ. V dropped 2 bases and J dropped 2; count of bases not matched to a gene: 16. This CDR3 is built from 19 residues. The CDR3 sequence is CASSFREVAREAYTDTQYF. CDR3 sequence (DNA): TGCGCCAGCAGCTTTAGGGAGGTGGCGCGGGAGGCCTACACAGATACGCAGTATTTT. Based on the CDR3 plus reference TRBV5-1 and TRBJ2-3, the full variable domain is KAGVTQTPRYLIKTRGQQVTLSCSPISGHRSVSWYQQTPGQGLQFLFEYFSETQRNKGNFPGRFSGRQFSNSRSEMNVSTLELGDSALYLCASSFREVAREAYTDTQYFGPGTRLTVL.

This chain joins TRBV5-1 and TRBJ1-1; 9 bases fit TRBD1. The ends lost 5 bases at V and 5 bases at J; junction bases unmatched: 4. There are 13 residues in the CDR3. Germline assignment: CDR1 SGHRS and CDR2 YFSETQ. The CDR3 DNA reads TGCGCCAGCAGGCTCGGACAGGGGACTGAAGCTTTCTTT. It yields the protein CASRLGQGTEAFF.

Details on this clone: Germline is not matched at one junction end, which may reflect a read error. The chain is built from TRBV7-9 and TRBJ1-3, with TRBD1 matching over 9 bases. The CDR3 totals 16 residues. Germline-derived CDR1 and CDR2 are SEHNR and FQNEAQ (reference sequence). The DNA of the CDR3 is TGTTCCAGCAGCACCCGGGACAGGGAGGGAGGAAACACCATATATTTT. Its protein product is CSSSTRDREGGNTIYF.

The chain recombines TRBV4-1 with TRBJ2-5; 8 nucleotides agree with TRBD2. Germline-derived CDR1 and CDR2 are MGHRA and YSYEKL. This CDR3 spans 14 amino acids. The V gene end was trimmed by 4 bases and the J gene end by 5 bases; junction bases not matched to a gene: 6. CDR3 loop: CASSLLRLAETQYF. The CDR3 DNA reads as TGCGCCAGCAGCCTCTTACGACTAGCGGAGACCCAGTACTTC.

The chain links TRBV5-4 to TRBJ2-5, with D maybe TRBD2 (7 bases). The V and J ends lost 1 base and 4 bases respectively, with 14 bases between them. The CDR3 has 15 residues. Germline V gene sequence: CDR1 SGHNT, CDR2 YYREEE (reference sequence). The CDR3 DNA reads as TGTGCCAGCAGCTTGAGTTTGGGGGGGCTAGAGACCCAGTACTTC. Protein sequence: CASSLSLGGLETQYF.

The rearrangement joins TRBV14 to TRBJ2-5; TRBD2 matches at 8 bases. This CDR3 contains 15 residues. The germline V gene encodes CDR1 SGHDN and CDR2 FVKESK. V lost 1 base and J lost 5; bases outside the gene matches: 6. The CDR3 here is CASSQGLAGRETQYF. The CDR3 DNA reads as TGTGCCAGCAGCCAAGGCCTAGCGGGTAGGGAGACCCAGTACTTC.

This chain uses TRBV11-3 with TRBJ2-1; 10 nucleotides match TRBD2. The length of the CDR3 is 16 residues. Trimming at V came to 3 bases and at J to 2 bases, leaving 4 bases not matched to a gene. The germline V gene has CDR1 SGHNT and CDR2 YENEEA. The CDR3 region has the DNA TGTGCCAGCAGCTTTCGGACTAGCGGAGCCTACAATGAGCAGTTCTTC. Its protein product is CASSFRTSGAYNEQFF.

This chain uses TRBV2 with TRBJ1-3, with D possibly being TRBD1 (5 bases). The CDR3 totals 14 residues. Germline V CDR1 and CDR2: SNHLY, FYNNEI. Trimming stripped 11 bases from V and 2 bases from J, with 16 bases between. DNA for the CDR3: TGTGCCGATACGGCGGGGGAAGCTGGAAACACCATATATTTT. It yields the protein CADTAGEAGNTIYF.